The present T cell receptor (beta chain) was sequenced within a study of T-cell memory formation after mild COVID-19. Each CDR3 protein gets one entry after TCRdb re-called the 5' RACE reads with MiXCR. The table shows roughly 300,000 distinct CDR3 sequences, with approximately 7.6% occurring only once. Germline loops: CDR1 SGHRS, CDR2 YFSETQ. V lost 6 bases and J 2 bases, leaving 17 bases between the germline ends. The CDR3 extends over 15 amino acids. This TCR came from a man aged 18 to 30 who had mild COVID-19 (a few samples of this study predate the infection). Cell type and time point are not known. The genes are TRBV5-1 and TRBJ1-2, with D perhaps TRBD1 (6 bases). The specimen sequenced was PBMCs or a T cell subset sorted from them (not recorded which). CDR3 in DNA: TGCGCCAGCACCTCAGTTGCAACAGGGAACTATGGCTACACCTTC. Translating it yields CASTSVATGNYGYTF.